The 8 T cell receptor beta chains reported below all come from one sample, sequenced in a study of shared clonotypes between healthy human individuals. Using immunoSEQ multiplex PCR, the repertoire was profiled, and TCRdb retains in-frame clones only, with some absent. The data contain about 480,000 clones, 70% to 80% of them singletons. Sequencing input: PBMCs. All receptors derive from a woman between 40 and 50 years old in good health. Some clones in this sample may be carry-over from other donors' samples.

Here the CDR3 reads CASSFGLTYEQYF. The CDR3 region has the DNA TGTGCCAGCAGCTTTGGCCTCACCTACGAGCAGTACTTC. The genes are TRBV7-2 and TRBJ2-7; no clear D gene. This CDR3 contains 13 residues. V gave up 3 bases and J gave up 2 bases, with 8 bases separating them. Germline CDR1 is SGHTA and CDR2 is FQGNSA.

J is TRBJ2-7 and V is TRBV5-1, with 11 bases that match TRBD2. The germline gives CDR1 SGHRS, CDR2 YFSETQ. The V and J ends lost 3 bases and 3 bases, in that order; junction bases with no gene match: 8. The CDR3 spans 16 residues. The CDR3 DNA follows: TGCGCCAGCAGCTCATTGGTAGCGGGAGGGTACTACGAGCAGTACTTC. Translation: CASSSLVAGGYYEQYF.

The rearrangement joins TRBV6-1 to TRBJ2-7; D is unresolved. Trimming took 7 bases from V and 9 from J, leaving 16 bases between them. This CDR3 contains 12 residues. From germline, CDR1 is MNHNS and CDR2 SASEGT. For the CDR3, the DNA is TGTGCCAGCACTGGTGTAATTTTCGGGCAGTACTTC. Its protein is CASTGVIFGQYF.

The chain joins TRBV21-1 to TRBJ1-5. TRBV21-1 is a documented pseudogene. This CDR3 is built from 16 residues. The CDR3 nucleotides are TGTGCCAGCAGCAAGGGACGCCCGCACAATCAGAAGCCCCAGCATTTT. This encodes CASSKGRPHNQKPQHF.

This clone was counted only a few times. The V and J genes are TRBV7-9 and TRBJ1-3, with TRBD1 matching 7 bases. The CDR3 runs 14 residues. V was clipped by 10 bases and J by 8 bases; unmatched bases: 14. Germline V gene sequence: CDR1 SEHNR, CDR2 FQNEAQ (reference sequence). The DNA for the CDR3 is TGTGCCATTCCCAAGGGGGCCGTCGCGGACACCATATATTTT. The encoded protein is CAIPKGAVADTIYF.

The V and J genes are TRBV7-3 and TRBJ2-3; D possibly uses TRBD1 or TRBD2 (5 bases each). In germline, CDR1 is SGHTA, CDR2 FQGTGA. The CDR3 spans 15 residues. The V and J ends lost 1 base and 2 bases respectively, with 10 bases between them. This chain's CDR3 is CASSLMGTDTDTQYF. Written as DNA, the CDR3 is TGTGCCAGCAGCTTAATGGGGACGGACACAGATACGCAGTATTTT.

The chain recombines TRBV7-3 with TRBJ2-3; 13 bases are a match to TRBD2. V shed 7 bases and J 4 bases; nucleotides not matched to a gene: 11. Germline CDR1 is SGHTA and CDR2 is FQGTGA. CDR3 length equals 17 residues. The CDR3 sequence is CASNLLAGGRGADTQYF. The CDR3, as DNA: TGTGCCAGCAACCTACTAGCGGGAGGGCGGGGAGCAGATACGCAGTATTTT.

Only one count was recorded for this clone. A far larger clone is only one base removed, so a read error is likely. Different DNA sequences within this sample yield the same CDR3. The rearrangement uses TRBV11-2 and TRBJ1-1; D unresolved. Germline lookup yields CDR1 SGHAT and CDR2 FQNNGV. V lost 0 bases and J 0 bases, leaving 2 bases between the germline ends. This CDR3 contains 13 residues. The CDR3, as DNA: TGTGCCAGCAGCTTAGAGATGAACACTGAAGCTTTCTTT. This codes for CASSLEMNTEAFF.